This entry concerns a single T cell receptor beta chain. TCR alpha and TCR beta cDNA libraries carrying sample barcodes and UMIs were produced by 5'RACE using constant-segment primers. MiXCR was run by TCRdb on the 5' RACE reads, yielding one entry per CDR3 protein. The table shows a few hundred thousand distinct CDR3 sequences, with roughly 17% occurring only once. This sample is part of a study of T-cell memory formation after mild COVID-19. The germline V and J ends were trimmed by 8 bases and 5 bases, with 22 bases remaining between them. Germline-derived CDR1 and CDR2 are SGHTA and FQGNSA. This CDR3 has 16 residues.

Sequenced: PBMCs or a T cell subset sorted from them (not recorded which). The chain employs TRBV7-2 and TRBJ2-4; TRBD2 is a possible D gene (6 bases). This clonotype was sampled from a man between 18 and 29 years old who had mild COVID-19 (a few samples of this study predate the infection). Cell type and time point are not known. This CDR3 is CASFKRHTQRENIQYF. For the CDR3, the DNA is TGTGCCAGCTTTAAACGCCACACGCAGCGGGAAAACATTCAGTACTTC.